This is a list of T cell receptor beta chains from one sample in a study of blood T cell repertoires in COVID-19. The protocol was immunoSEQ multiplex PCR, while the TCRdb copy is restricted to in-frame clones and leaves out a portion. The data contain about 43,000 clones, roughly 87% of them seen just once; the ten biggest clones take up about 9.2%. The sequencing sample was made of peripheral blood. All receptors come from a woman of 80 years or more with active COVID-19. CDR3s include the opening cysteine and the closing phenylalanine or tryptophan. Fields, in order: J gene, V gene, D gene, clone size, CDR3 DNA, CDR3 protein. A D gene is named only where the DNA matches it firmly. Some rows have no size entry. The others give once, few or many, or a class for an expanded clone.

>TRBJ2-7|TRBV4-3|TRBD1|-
TGCGCCAGCAGCCAAGACCCCCCTCCACAGGGGTGGAACGAGCAGTACTTC
CASSQDPPPQGWNEQYF
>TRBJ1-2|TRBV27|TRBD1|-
TGTGCCAGCAGAAAAGACAGGGTAGGCTACACCTTC
CASRKDRVGYTF
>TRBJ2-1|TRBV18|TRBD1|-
TGTGCCAGCTCACTTGTAAGGACAGGGGCCAACAATGAGCAGTTCTTC
CASSLVRTGANNEQFF
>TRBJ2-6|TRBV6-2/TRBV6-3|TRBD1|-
TGTGCCAGCAGCCGACAGGGTCCCTCTGGGGCCAACGTCCTGACTTTC
CASSRQGPSGANVLTF
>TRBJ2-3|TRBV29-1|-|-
TGCAGCGGGGACACGGATGGCACAGATACGCAGTATTTT
CSGDTDGTDTQYF
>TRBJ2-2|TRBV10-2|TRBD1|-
TGCGCCAGCCTTGACAGGGGGAACACCGGGGAGCTGTTTTTT
CASLDRGNTGELFF
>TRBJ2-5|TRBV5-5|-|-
TGTGCCAGCAGCACTGGACAGCTACAAGAGACCCAGTACTTC
CASSTGQLQETQYF
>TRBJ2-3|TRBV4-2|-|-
TGTGCCAGCAGCCAAGATCTCCCAGATACGCAGTATTTT
CASSQDLPDTQYF
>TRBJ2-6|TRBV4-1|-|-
TGCGCCAGCAGCCAAGGGTCCGTCCAGGTTTACTCTGGGGCCAACGTCCTGACTTTC
CASSQGSVQVYSGANVLTF
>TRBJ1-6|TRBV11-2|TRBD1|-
TGTGCCAGCAGCGACCGAACAGACAGGGTGAAAAATTTTGATTCACCCCTCCACTTT
CASSDRTDRVKNFDSPLHF
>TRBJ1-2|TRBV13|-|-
TGTGCCAGCAGCAGACGGGACAAACAAAACTATGGCTACACCTTC
CASSRRDKQNYGYTF
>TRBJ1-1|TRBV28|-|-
TGTGCCAGCAGTTTGGTTGCAGGATCCTTTTTGCCCACTGAAGCTTTCTTT
CASSLVAGSFLPTEAFF
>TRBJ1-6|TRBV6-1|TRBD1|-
TGTGCCAGCAGTGAGACAGGGGGCCCTAATAATTCACCCCTCCACTTT
CASSETGGPNNSPLHF
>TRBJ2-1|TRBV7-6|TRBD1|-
TGTGCCAGCAGCTTAACCACACAGGGGCGACTTCCCTACAATGAGCAGTTCTTC
CASSLTTQGRLPYNEQFF
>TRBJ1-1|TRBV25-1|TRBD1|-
TGTGCCAGCATACACGAACAGGGGGAGAACACTGAAGCTTTCTTT
CASIHEQGENTEAFF
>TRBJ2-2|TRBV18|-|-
TGTGCCAGCTCACCAGTACAGGGGAACACCGGGGAGCTGTTTTTT
CASSPVQGNTGELFF
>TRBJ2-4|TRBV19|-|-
TGTGCCAGTAGTCCACCGGGGGTGCCCAAAAACATTCAGTACTTC
CASSPPGVPKNIQYF
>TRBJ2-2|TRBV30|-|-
TGTGCCTGGAGTGTTCTTGACACCGGGGAGCTGTTTTTT
CAWSVLDTGELFF
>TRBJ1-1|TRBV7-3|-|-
TGTGCCAGCAGCTCCACGGGAACAGGGTTAGCTGAAGCTTTCTTT
CASSSTGTGLAEAFF
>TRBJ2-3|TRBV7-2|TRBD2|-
TGTGCCAGCAGCCAACCTGGGCTAGCGGGGGCCGGGAGGCAGTATTTT
CASSQPGLAGAGRQYF
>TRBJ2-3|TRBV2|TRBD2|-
TGTGCCAGCAGTGGTTTAGCGGGACCCACAGATACGCAGTATTTT
CASSGLAGPTDTQYF
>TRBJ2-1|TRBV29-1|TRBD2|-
TGCAGCGTGACTAGCGGGGAGCAGTTCTTC
CSVTSGEQFF
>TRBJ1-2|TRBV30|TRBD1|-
TGTGCCTGCAACAGGGGCCGGGGAGGCTACACCTTC
CACNRGRGGYTF
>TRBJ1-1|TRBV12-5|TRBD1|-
TGTGCTAGTGGTCCCCACACAGGGGTGATTGGGACTGAAGCTTTCTTT
CASGPHTGVIGTEAFF
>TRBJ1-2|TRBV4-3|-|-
TGCGCCAGCAGCCAAGATACAGGGTCTCACCTTCTAGCTAACTATGGCTACACCTTC
CASSQDTGSHLLANYGYTF
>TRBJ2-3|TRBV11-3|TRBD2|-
TGTGCCAGCAGCCCAGGACTAGCGGGGGCCACAGATACGCAGTATTTT
CASSPGLAGATDTQYF
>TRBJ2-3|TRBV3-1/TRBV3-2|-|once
TGTGCCAGCAGCAGCGGAATAAATTTATCCACAGATACGCAGTATTTT
CASSSGINLSTDTQYF
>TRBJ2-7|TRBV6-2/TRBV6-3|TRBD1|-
TGTGCCAGCATCCCGACAGGGGCGGGTTCCTACGAGCAGTACTTC
CASIPTGAGSYEQYF
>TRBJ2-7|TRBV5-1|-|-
TGCGCCAGCAGCTTTCCCCCCAGCTACGAGCAGTACTTC
CASSFPPSYEQYF
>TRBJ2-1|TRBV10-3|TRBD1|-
TGTGCCATCTATGCCGGGACAGGGGGCGATGAGCAGTTCTTC
CAIYAGTGGDEQFF
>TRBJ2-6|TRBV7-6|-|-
TGTGCCAGCAGCTTAGTGGGGGGTTCTGGGGCCAACGTCCTGACTTTC
CASSLVGGSGANVLTF
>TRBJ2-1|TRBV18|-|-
TGTGCCAGCTCAGGCAGGGGCTATGAGCAGTTCTTC
CASSGRGYEQFF
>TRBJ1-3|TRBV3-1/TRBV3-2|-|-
TGTGCCAGCAGCCCCCAGTTGAACACCATATATTTT
CASSPQLNTIYF
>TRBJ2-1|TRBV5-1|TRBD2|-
TGCGCCAGCAGCTTGTCTTCGGGGGGCTCCTACAATGAGCAGTTCTTC
CASSLSSGGSYNEQFF
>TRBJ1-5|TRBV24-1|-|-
TGTGCCACCAGTGAGCCCGGTCTCAGCAATCAGCCCCAGCATTTT
CATSEPGLSNQPQHF
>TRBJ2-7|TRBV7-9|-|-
TGTGCCAGCAGCTTAGTTTTGGGGGGACCCTACGAGCAGTACTTC
CASSLVLGGPYEQYF
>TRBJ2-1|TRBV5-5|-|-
TGTGCCAGCAGCCTCGGAGCAAACAATGAGCAGTTCTTC
CASSLGANNEQFF
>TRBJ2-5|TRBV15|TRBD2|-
TGTGCCACCAGCAGAGGGGCCCGGGGGGTCCGGGAGACCCAGTACTTC
CATSRGARGVRETQYF
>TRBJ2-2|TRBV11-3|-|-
TGTGCCAGCAGCCTATTGCGTACCGGGGAGCTGTTTTTT
CASSLLRTGELFF
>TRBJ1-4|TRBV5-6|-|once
TGTGCCAGCAGCCCAACGTTGGGGAGGGGAACTAATGAAAAACTGTTTTTT
CASSPTLGRGTNEKLFF
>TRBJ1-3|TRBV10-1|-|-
TGCGCCAGCAGTGAGTCGGGAGATTATGGAAACACCATATATTTT
CASSESGDYGNTIYF
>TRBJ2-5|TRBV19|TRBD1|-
TGTGCCAGTAGCCCAACAGGGGGCAGGCCTGGGGAGACCCAGTACTTC
CASSPTGGRPGETQYF
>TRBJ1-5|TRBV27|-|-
TGTGCCAGCAGAAACAGGGATTGGAATCAGCCCCAGCATTTT
CASRNRDWNQPQHF
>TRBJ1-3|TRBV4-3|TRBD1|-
TGCGCCAGCACGAACAGGGGTCCCGGAAACACCATATATTTT
CASTNRGPGNTIYF
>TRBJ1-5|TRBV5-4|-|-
TGTGCCAGCAGCGTAAACAGGGATCAGCCCCAGCATTTT
CASSVNRDQPQHF
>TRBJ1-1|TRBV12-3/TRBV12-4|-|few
TGTGCCAGCAGTCGAGATGGCACTGAAGCTTTCTTT
CASSRDGTEAFF
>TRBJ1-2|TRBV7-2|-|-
TGTGCCAGCAGCTTAGCGGACAGTAACTATGGCTACACCTTC
CASSLADSNYGYTF
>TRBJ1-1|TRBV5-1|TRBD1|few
TGCGCCAGCAGCCTGATTCCGCCGACAGGGGGGGTGAACACTGAAGCTTTCTTT
CASSLIPPTGGVNTEAFF
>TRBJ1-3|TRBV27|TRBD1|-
TGTGCCAGCAGGCCGGGACAGGCAAGAAAGGCAGGCAACCCAAACACCATATATTTT
CASRPGQARKAGNPNTIYF
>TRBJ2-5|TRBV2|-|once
TGTGCCAGCAGTTCTCTAGGATTCGAGACCCAGTACTTC
CASSSLGFETQYF
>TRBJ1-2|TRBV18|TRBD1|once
TGTGCCAGCTCACGGACAGGGGGTGATGGCTACACCTTC
CASSRTGGDGYTF
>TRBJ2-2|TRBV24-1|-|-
TGTGCCACCACAGGGGTAAACACCGGGGAGCTGTTTTTT
CATTGVNTGELFF
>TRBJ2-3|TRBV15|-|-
TGTGCCACCAGCCCCGCCTCCCAGAGGGATACGCAGTATTTT
CATSPASQRDTQYF